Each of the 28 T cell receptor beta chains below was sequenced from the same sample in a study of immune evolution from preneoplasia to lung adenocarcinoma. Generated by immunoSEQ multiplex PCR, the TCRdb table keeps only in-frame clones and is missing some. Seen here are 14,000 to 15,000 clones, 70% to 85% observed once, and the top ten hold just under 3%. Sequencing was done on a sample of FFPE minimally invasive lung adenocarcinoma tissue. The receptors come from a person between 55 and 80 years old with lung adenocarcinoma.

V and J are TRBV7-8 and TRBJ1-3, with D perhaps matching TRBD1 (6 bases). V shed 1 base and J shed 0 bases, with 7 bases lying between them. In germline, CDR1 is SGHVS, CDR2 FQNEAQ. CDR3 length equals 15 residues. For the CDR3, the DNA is TGTGCCAGCAGCTTAGGGACAGTCTCTGGAAACACCATATATTTT. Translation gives CASSLGTVSGNTIYF.

CDR3 in amino acids: CASSWGDGNTIYF. The CDR3 DNA is TGTGCCAGCAGTTGGGGAGATGGAAACACCATATATTTT. The chain is built from TRBV28 and TRBJ1-3; no reliable D call. Germline values: CDR1 MDHEN, CDR2 SYDVKM. The CDR3 totals 13 residues. Trimming pared 4 bases from V and 3 bases from J, leaving 7 bases between.

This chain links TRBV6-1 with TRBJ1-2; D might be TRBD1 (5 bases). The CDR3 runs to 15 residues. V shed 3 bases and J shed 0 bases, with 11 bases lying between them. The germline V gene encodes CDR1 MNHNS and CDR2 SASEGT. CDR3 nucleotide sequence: TGTGCCAGCAGTGATGGACACTCAGCTAACTATGGCTACACCTTC. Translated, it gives CASSDGHSANYGYTF.

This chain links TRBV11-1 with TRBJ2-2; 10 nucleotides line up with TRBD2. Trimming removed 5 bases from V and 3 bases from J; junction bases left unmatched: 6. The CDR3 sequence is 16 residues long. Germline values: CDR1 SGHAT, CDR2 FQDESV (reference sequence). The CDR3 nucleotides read TGTGCCAGCAGCACTAGAAGCGGGAGGGACACCGGGGAGCTGTTTTTT. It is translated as CASSTRSGRDTGELFF.

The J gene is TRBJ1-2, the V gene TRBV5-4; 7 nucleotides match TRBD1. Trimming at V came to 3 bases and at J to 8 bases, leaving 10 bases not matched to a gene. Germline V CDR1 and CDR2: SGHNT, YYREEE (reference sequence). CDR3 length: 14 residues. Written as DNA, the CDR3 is TGTGCCAGCAGCTGGAACAGGGGTCGCGAGGGCTACACCTTC. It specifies CASSWNRGREGYTF.

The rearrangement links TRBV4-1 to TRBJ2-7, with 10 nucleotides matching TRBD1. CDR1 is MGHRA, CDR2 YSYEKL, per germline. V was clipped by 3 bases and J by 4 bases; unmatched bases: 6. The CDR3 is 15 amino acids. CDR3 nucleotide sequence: TGCGCCAGCAGCCATTCACCGGGACAGGGGTACGAGCAGTACTTC. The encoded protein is CASSHSPGQGYEQYF.

CDR3 region: CASSASQGNTEAFF. The CDR3, as DNA: TGTGCCAGCAGCGCCTCACAGGGGAACACTGAAGCTTTCTTT. The chain combines TRBV9 with TRBJ1-1, with D tentatively TRBD1 (6 bases). The V gene's germline CDR1 is SGDLS and CDR2 YYNGEE. Deletions cut 3 bases from V and 1 base from J, with 10 bases between. This CDR3 comprises 14 residues. Full variable domain (rest looked up from reference TRBV9 and TRBJ1-1): DSGVTQTPKHLITATGQRVTLRCSPRSGDLSVYWYQQSLDQGLQFLIQYYNGEERAKGNILERFSAQQFPDLHSELNLSSLELGDSALYFCASSASQGNTEAFFGQGTRLTVV.

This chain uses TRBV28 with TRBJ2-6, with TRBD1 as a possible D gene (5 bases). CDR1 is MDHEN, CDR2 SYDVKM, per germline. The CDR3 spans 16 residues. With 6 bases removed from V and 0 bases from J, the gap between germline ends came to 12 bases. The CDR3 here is CASRRGRYSGANVLTF. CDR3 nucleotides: TGTGCCAGCAGAAGGGGTCGGTACTCTGGGGCCAACGTCCTGACTTTC.

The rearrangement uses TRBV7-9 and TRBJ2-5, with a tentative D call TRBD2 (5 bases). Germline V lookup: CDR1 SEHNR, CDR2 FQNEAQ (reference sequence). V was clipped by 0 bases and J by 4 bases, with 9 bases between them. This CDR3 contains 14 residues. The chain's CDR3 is CASSLAILAETQYF. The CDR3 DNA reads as TGTGCCAGCAGCTTAGCGATTCTAGCAGAGACCCAGTACTTC.

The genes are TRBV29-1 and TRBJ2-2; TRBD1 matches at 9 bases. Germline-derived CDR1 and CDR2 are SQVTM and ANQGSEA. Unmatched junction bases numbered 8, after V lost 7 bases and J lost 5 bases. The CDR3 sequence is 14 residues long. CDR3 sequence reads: CSAGTGIYTGELFF. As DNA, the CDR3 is TGCAGCGCGGGGACAGGGATCTATACCGGGGAGCTGTTTTTT.

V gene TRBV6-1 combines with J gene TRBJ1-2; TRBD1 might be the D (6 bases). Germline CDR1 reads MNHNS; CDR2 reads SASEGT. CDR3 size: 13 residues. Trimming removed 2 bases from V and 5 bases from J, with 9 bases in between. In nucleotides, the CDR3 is TGTGCCAGCAGTGAATTAGGGGGATATGGCTACACCTTC. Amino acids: CASSELGGYGYTF.

CDR3 sequence: CSVMRGAGNEQFF. The CDR3 coding sequence is TGCAGCGTTATGCGGGGGGCGGGCAATGAGCAGTTCTTC. The chain carries TRBV29-1 and TRBJ2-1; TRBD2 aligns across 8 bases. V lost 5 bases and J lost 6; bases outside the gene matches: 6. Germline assignment: CDR1 SQVTM and CDR2 ANQGSEA. This CDR3 region has 13 residues.

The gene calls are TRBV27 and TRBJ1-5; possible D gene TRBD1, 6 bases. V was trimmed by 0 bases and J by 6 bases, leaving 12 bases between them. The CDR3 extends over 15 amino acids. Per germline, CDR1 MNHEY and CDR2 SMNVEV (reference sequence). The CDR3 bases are TGTGCCAGCAGTTTATCTGCCCAGGGGTTTCAGCCCCAGCATTTT. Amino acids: CASSLSAQGFQPQHF.

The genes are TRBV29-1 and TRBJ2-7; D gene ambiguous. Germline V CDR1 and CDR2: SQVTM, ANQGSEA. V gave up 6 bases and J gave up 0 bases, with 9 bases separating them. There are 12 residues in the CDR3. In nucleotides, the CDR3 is TGCAGCGTAGCAGCGAGCTCCTACGAGCAGTACTTC. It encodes CSVAASSYEQYF.

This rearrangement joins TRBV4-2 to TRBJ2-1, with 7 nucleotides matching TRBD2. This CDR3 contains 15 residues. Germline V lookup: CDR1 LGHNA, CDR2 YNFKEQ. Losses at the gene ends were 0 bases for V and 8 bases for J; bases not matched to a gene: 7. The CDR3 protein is CASSQDGLAADEQFF. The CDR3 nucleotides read TGTGCCAGCAGCCAAGATGGGCTAGCGGCGGATGAGCAGTTCTTC.

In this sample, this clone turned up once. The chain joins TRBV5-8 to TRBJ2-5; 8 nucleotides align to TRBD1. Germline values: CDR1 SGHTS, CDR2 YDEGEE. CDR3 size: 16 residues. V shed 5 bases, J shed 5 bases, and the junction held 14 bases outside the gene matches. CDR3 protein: CASSMMQGAGGETQYF. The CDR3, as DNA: TGTGCCAGCAGTATGATGCAGGGGGCGGGTGGGGAGACCCAGTACTTC.

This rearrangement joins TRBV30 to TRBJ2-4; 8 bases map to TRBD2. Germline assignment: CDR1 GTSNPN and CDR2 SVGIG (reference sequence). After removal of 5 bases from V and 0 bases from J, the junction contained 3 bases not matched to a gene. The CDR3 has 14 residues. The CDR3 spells CAWGAGVAKNIQYF. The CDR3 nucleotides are TGTGCCTGGGGAGCGGGAGTAGCCAAAAACATTCAGTACTTC.

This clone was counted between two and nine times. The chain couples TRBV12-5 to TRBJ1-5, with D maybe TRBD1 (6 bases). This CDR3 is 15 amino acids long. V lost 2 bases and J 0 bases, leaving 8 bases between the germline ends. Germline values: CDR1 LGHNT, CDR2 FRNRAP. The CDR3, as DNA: TGTGCTAGTGGTTTGAGGGGGGCTAGCAATCAGCCCCAGCATTTT. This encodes CASGLRGASNQPQHF.

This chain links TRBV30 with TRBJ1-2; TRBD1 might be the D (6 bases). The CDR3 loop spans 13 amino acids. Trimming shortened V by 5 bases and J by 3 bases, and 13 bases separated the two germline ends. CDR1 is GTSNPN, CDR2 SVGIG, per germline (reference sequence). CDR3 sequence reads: CAWARGLYYGYTF. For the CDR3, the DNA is TGTGCCTGGGCGCGGGGGCTTTACTATGGCTACACCTTC.

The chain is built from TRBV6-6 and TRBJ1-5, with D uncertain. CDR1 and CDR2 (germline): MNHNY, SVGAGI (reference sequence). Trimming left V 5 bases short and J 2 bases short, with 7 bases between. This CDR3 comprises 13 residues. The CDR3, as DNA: TGTGCCAGCAGTCGGGAAGGCAATCAGCCCCAGCATTTT. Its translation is CASSREGNQPQHF.

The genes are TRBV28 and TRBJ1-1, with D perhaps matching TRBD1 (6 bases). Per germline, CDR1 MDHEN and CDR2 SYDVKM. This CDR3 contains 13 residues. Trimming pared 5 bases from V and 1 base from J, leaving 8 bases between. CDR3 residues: CASSGRGNTEAFF. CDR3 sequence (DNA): TGTGCCAGCAGTGGCAGGGGGAACACTGAAGCTTTCTTT.

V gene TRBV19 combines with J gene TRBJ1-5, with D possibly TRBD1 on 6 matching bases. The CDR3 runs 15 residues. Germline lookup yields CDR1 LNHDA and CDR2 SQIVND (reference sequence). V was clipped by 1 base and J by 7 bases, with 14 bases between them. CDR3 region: CASSIAWGGGQPQHF. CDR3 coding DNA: TGTGCCAGTAGTATAGCGTGGGGGGGCGGGCAGCCCCAGCATTTT.

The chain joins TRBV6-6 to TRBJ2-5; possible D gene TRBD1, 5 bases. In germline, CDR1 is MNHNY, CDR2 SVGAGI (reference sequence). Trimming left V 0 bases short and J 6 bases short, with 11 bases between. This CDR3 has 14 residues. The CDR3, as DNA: TGTGCCAGCAGTTACTCTGCCAGGGAACAGACCCAGTACTTC. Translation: CASSYSAREQTQYF.

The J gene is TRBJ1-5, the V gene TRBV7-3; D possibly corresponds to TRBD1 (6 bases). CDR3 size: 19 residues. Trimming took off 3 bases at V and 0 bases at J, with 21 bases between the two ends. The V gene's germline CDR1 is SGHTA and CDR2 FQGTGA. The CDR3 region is CASSFRNRVSFYSNQPQHF. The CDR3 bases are TGTGCCAGCAGCTTCCGGAACAGGGTCTCGTTTTATAGCAATCAGCCCCAGCATTTT.

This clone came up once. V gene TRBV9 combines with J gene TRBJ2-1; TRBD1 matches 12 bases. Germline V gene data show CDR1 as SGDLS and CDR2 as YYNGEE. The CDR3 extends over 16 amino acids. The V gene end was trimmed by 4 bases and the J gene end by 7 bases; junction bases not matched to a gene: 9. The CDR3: CASSFWDRGRENEQFF. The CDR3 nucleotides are TGTGCCAGCAGCTTCTGGGACAGGGGGCGCGAGAATGAGCAGTTCTTC.

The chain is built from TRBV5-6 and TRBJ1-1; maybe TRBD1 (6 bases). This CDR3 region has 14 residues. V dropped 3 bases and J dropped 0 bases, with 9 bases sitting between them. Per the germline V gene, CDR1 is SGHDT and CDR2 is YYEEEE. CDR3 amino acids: CASSSQGLNTEAFF. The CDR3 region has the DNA TGTGCCAGCAGCTCACAGGGCCTGAACACTGAAGCTTTCTTT.

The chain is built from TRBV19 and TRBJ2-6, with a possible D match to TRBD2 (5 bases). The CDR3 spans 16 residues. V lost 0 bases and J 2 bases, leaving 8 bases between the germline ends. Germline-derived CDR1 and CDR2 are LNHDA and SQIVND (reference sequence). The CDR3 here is CASSIDPGTGANVLTF. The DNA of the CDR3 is TGTGCCAGTAGTATAGATCCCGGGACTGGGGCCAACGTCCTGACTTTC.

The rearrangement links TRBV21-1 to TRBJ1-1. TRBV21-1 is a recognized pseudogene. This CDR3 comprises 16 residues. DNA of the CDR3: TGTGCCAGCAGCAAAGCGCGGTCCCACAGAGGCACTGAAGCTTTCTTT. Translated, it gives CASSKARSHRGTEAFF.